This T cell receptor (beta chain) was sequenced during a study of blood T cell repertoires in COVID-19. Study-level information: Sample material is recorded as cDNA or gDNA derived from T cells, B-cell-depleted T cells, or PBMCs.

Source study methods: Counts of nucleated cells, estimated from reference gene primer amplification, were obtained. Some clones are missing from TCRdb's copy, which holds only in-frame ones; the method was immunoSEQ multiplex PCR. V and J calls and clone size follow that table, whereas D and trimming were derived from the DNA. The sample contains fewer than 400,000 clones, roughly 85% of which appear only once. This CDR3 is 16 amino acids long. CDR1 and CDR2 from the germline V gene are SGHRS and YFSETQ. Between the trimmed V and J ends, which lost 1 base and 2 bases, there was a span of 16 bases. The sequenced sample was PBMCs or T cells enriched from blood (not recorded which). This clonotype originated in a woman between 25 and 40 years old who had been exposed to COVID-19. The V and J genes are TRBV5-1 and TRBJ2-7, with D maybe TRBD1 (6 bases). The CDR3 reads CASSLSIQGQTYEQYF. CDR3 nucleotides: TGCGCCAGCAGCTTGTCAATACAGGGTCAGACCTACGAGCAGTACTTC.